This TCR beta chain was identified in a study of blood T cell repertoires in COVID-19. Study-level information: COVID-19 samples collected from the United States, Italy and Spain covered acute and convalescent phases. T cells, B-cell-depleted T cells, or PBMCs provided the cDNA or gDNA that served as material.

Per the original data handling: How many nucleated cells were present was estimated from reference gene primer amplification. Here immunoSEQ multiplex PCR was the method, and the copy in TCRdb shows in-frame clones only, minus some. D and trimming were read from the DNA, whereas the V and J calls and clone size are those reported in that table. The table shows about 250,000 clones, with 85% to 90% occurring only once. The V segment lost 3 bases and the J segment 0 bases; nucleotides outside the gene matches: 4. From germline, CDR1 is SQVTM and CDR2 ANQGSEA. CDR3 length: 14 residues. The sample was peripheral blood. This receptor was obtained from an elderly man with acute or convalescent COVID-19. This chain uses TRBV29-1 with TRBJ1-1; 7 bases map to TRBD1. CDR3 residues: CSVDGQVMNTEAFF. The DNA for the CDR3 is TGCAGCGTTGACGGACAGGTTATGAACACTGAAGCTTTCTTT.